This entry concerns a single T cell receptor beta chain. The antigen remains unidentified. These data originate in a study of Ad26.COV2.S vaccination and SARS-CoV-2 variants. Across the study: Doses of Ad26.COV2.S were injected into muscle once or twice, 56 days apart.

The CDR3 has 13 amino acids. V lost 1 base, J lost 6 bases, and 9 bases lay in between. Germline V lookup: CDR1 LGHDT, CDR2 YNNKEL (reference sequence). The treatment is: some 19 received Ad26.COV2.S at low or high dose, single or two shots; roughly 5 received placebo; per-sample allocation not given. The study sampled participants on day 63 after the first vaccine or placebo injection. A Boston adult aged 18-55 years was the donor. Libraries were prepared by immunoSEQ multiplex PCR; TCRdb keeps only in-frame clonotypes and omits some of them. The top ten hold around 3.5% of the sample, which has hundreds of thousands of clones, around 86% seen once. Findings of the study overall: Responses of spike-specific T cells (both CD8+ and CD4+) reportedly showed substantial breadth after vaccination.

The rearrangement joins TRBV3-1 (or the pseudogene TRBV3-2) to TRBJ1-2; D call uncertain. The material sequenced was peripheral blood, taken in a trial of Ad26.COV2.S vaccine versus placebo. The TCR comes from a person between 18 and 65 years old who received the Ad26.COV2.S COVID-19 vaccine or a placebo. CDR3 DNA: TGTGCCAGCAGCCAAGCGGGCGCCCATGGCTACACCTTC. It specifies CASSQAGAHGYTF.